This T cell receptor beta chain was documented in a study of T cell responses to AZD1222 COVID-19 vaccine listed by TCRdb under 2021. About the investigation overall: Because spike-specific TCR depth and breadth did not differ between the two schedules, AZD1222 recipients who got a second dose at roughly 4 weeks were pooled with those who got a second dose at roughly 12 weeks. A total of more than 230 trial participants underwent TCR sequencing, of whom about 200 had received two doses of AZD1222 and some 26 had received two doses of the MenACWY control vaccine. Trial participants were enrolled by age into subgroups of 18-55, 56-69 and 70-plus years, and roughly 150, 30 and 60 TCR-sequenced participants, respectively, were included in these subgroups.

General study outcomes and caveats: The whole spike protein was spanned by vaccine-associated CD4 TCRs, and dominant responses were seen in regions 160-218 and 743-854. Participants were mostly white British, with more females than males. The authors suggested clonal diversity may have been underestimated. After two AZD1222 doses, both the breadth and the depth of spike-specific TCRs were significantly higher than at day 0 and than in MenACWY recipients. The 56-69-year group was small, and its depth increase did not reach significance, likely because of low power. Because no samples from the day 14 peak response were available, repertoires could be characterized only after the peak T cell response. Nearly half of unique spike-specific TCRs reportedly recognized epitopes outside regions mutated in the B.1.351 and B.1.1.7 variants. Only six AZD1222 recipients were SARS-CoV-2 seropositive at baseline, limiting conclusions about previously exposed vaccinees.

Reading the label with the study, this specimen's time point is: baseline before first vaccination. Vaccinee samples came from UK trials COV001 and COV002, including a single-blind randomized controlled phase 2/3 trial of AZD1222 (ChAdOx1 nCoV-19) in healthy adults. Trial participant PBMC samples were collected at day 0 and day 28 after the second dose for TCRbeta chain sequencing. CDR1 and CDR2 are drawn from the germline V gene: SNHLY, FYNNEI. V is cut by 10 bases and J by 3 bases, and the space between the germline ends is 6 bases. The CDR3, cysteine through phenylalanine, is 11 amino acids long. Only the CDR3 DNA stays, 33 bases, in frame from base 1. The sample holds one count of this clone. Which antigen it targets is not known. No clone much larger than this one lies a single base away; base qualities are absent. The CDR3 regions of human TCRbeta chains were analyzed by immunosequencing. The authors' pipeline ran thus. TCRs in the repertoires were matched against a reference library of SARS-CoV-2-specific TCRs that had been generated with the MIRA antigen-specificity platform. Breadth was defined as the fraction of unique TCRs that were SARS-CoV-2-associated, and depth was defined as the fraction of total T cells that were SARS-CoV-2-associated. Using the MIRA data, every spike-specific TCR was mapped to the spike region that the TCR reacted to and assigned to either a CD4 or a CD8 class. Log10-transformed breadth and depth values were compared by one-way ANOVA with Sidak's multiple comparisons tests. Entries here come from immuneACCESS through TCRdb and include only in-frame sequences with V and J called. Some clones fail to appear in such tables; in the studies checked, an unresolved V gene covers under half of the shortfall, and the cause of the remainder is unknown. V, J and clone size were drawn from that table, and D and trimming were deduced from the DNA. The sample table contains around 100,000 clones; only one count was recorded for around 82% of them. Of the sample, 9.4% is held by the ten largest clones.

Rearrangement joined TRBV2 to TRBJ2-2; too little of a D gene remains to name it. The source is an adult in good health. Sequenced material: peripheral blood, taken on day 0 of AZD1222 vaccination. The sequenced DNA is TGTGCCACACATTACACCGGGGAGCTGTTTTTT. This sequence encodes CATHYTGELFF.